This T cell receptor beta chain was captured in a study of control samples from healthy donors and cancer patients. The method was immunoSEQ multiplex PCR; TCRdb's version includes in-frame clones alone and lacks a portion of them. The data contain some 71,000 clones, approximately 89% of them seen just once; the ten biggest clones take up less than 6.5%. The sample consisted of PBMCs. The clonotype comes from a man aged 55-75 years with colorectal cancer.

CDR3 nucleotides: TGCAGTGCTAGTGGCGGACAGCGGACTCTGCAAGAGACCCAGTACTTC. Translation: CSASGGQRTLQETQYF. The chain employs TRBV20-1 and TRBJ2-5; a possible D gene is TRBD1 (6 bases). Deletions cut 3 bases from V and 2 bases from J, with 19 bases between. The CDR3 is 16 residues long. Germline V CDR1 and CDR2: DFQATT, SNEGSKA (reference sequence).